Listed below are T cell receptor beta chains from one sample, sequenced in a study of T cell changes during pregnancy in multiple sclerosis. Clones were read by immunoSEQ multiplex PCR, and TCRdb kept only the in-frame ones, dropping some. The sample comprises 85,000 to 130,000 clones, around 93% of which are singletons, and about 1% rests with the top ten. The sample here was peripheral blood, taken before pregnancy. The source is a female donor with multiple sclerosis, enrolled in a pregnancy study. The CDR3 runs from the conserved cysteine through the conserved F or W. Each record gives: V gene, clone size, D gene, J gene, CDR3 protein, CDR3 DNA. The D gene is left open where the match is weak. Rows may omit the clone size; those that give it use once, few, many or a size class.

v_gene: TRBV19; abundance: NA; d_gene: TRBD1; j_gene: TRBJ2-1; CDR3aa: CASSWGTDNEQFF; CDR3nt: TGTGCCAGTAGTTGGGGGACAGACAATGAGCAGTTCTTC
v_gene: TRBV28; abundance: NA; d_gene: NA; j_gene: TRBJ2-3; CDR3aa: CASSFRDNAANTQYF; CDR3nt: TGTGCCAGCAGTTTCCGGGATAATGCGGCGAATACGCAGTATTTT
v_gene: TRBV7-6; abundance: NA; d_gene: NA; j_gene: TRBJ2-7; CDR3aa: CASSLFREYEQYF; CDR3nt: TGTGCCAGCAGCTTATTCAGGGAATACGAGCAGTACTTC
v_gene: TRBV4-3; abundance: once; d_gene: NA; j_gene: TRBJ1-1; CDR3aa: CASSPLHSNTEAFF; CDR3nt: TGCGCCAGCAGCCCCCTCCACAGCAACACTGAAGCTTTCTTT
v_gene: TRBV5-8; abundance: NA; d_gene: NA; j_gene: TRBJ2-2; CDR3aa: CASSLFPLSRAGELFF; CDR3nt: TGTGCCAGCAGCTTGTTTCCGCTTTCGAGGGCCGGGGAGCTGTTTTTT
v_gene: TRBV7-8; abundance: once; d_gene: TRBD1; j_gene: TRBJ1-5; CDR3aa: CASSPRIVQGDNQPQHF; CDR3nt: TGTGCCAGCAGCCCAAGGATCGTACAGGGGGACAATCAGCCCCAGCATTTT
v_gene: TRBV7-2; abundance: NA; d_gene: NA; j_gene: TRBJ1-4; CDR3aa: CASSLEGWGEKLFF; CDR3nt: TGTGCCAGCAGCTTAGAAGGGTGGGGCGAAAAACTGTTTTTT
v_gene: TRBV29-1; abundance: NA; d_gene: TRBD2; j_gene: TRBJ2-5; CDR3aa: CSVVFSGGQETQYF; CDR3nt: TGCAGCGTTGTATTCTCGGGAGGGCAAGAGACCCAGTACTTC
v_gene: TRBV7-9; abundance: NA; d_gene: NA; j_gene: TRBJ1-4; CDR3aa: CASSLVGQHAATNEKLFF; CDR3nt: TGTGCCAGCAGCTTAGTTGGACAGCACGCTGCAACTAATGAAAAACTGTTTTTT
v_gene: TRBV18; abundance: once; d_gene: TRBD1; j_gene: TRBJ2-7; CDR3aa: CASSPRQGGAYEQYF; CDR3nt: TGTGCCAGCTCACCACGACAGGGGGGCGCCTACGAGCAGTACTTC
v_gene: TRBV28; abundance: NA; d_gene: NA; j_gene: TRBJ1-2; CDR3aa: CASSSHPGGYTF; CDR3nt: TGTGCCAGCAGTTCCCATCCAGGAGGCTACACCTTC
v_gene: TRBV5-6; abundance: NA; d_gene: NA; j_gene: TRBJ2-1; CDR3aa: CASTRDTSTYNEQFF; CDR3nt: TGTGCCAGCACCCGGGACACATCGACCTACAATGAGCAGTTCTTC
v_gene: TRBV28; abundance: NA; d_gene: NA; j_gene: TRBJ1-1; CDR3aa: CASMVLAGRGTEAFF; CDR3nt: TGTGCCAGCATGGTGTTAGCAGGGAGGGGGACTGAAGCTTTCTTT
v_gene: TRBV6-6; abundance: NA; d_gene: TRBD1; j_gene: TRBJ2-7; CDR3aa: CASRPGTGQYEQYF; CDR3nt: TGTGCCAGCAGGCCCGGGACAGGGCAATACGAGCAGTACTTC
v_gene: TRBV18; abundance: NA; d_gene: NA; j_gene: TRBJ2-1; CDR3aa: CASSPDISEQFF; CDR3nt: TGTGCCAGCTCACCAGATATTAGTGAGCAGTTCTTC
v_gene: TRBV18; abundance: NA; d_gene: TRBD1; j_gene: TRBJ1-5; CDR3aa: CASSPRQGEEGQPQHF; CDR3nt: TGTGCTAGCTCGCCACGACAGGGAGAGGAAGGCCAGCCCCAGCATTTT
v_gene: TRBV7-2; abundance: NA; d_gene: NA; j_gene: TRBJ2-3; CDR3aa: CASSLRSGSTDTQYF; CDR3nt: TGTGCCAGCAGCTTAAGAAGCGGAAGCACAGATACGCAGTATTTT
v_gene: TRBV27; abundance: NA; d_gene: NA; j_gene: TRBJ1-5; CDR3aa: CASSFGFGQPQHF; CDR3nt: TGTGCCAGCAGTTTCGGGTTTGGTCAGCCCCAGCATTTT
v_gene: TRBV18; abundance: NA; d_gene: NA; j_gene: TRBJ1-1; CDR3aa: CASSPTRQGTEAFF; CDR3nt: TGTGCCAGCTCACCAACGAGGCAGGGCACTGAAGCTTTCTTT
v_gene: TRBV4-1; abundance: NA; d_gene: TRBD1; j_gene: TRBJ1-1; CDR3aa: CASSQAAGGWTEAFF; CDR3nt: TGCGCCAGCAGCCAAGCCGCAGGGGGGTGGACTGAAGCTTTCTTT
v_gene: TRBV5-1; abundance: NA; d_gene: NA; j_gene: TRBJ1-1; CDR3aa: CASSKAGNFPEAFF; CDR3nt: TGCGCCAGCAGCAAGGCCGGGAACTTCCCTGAAGCTTTCTTT
v_gene: TRBV30; abundance: once; d_gene: NA; j_gene: TRBJ2-7; CDR3aa: CAWQSARTDREQYF; CDR3nt: TGTGCCTGGCAAAGTGCCCGGACTGATCGAGAGCAGTACTTC
v_gene: TRBV9; abundance: NA; d_gene: NA; j_gene: TRBJ1-1; CDR3aa: CASSVSLEEGGLNTEAFF; CDR3nt: TGTGCCAGCAGCGTATCCCTCGAAGAGGGCGGACTTAACACTGAAGCTTTCTTT
v_gene: TRBV2; abundance: few; d_gene: TRBD2; j_gene: TRBJ2-2; CDR3aa: CASRRGGLAYGGELFF; CDR3nt: TGTGCCAGCAGAAGAGGGGGACTAGCGTATGGCGGGGAGCTGTTTTTT
v_gene: TRBV30; abundance: NA; d_gene: NA; j_gene: TRBJ1-1; CDR3aa: CAWSFRTAAEAFF; CDR3nt: TGTGCCTGGAGTTTTCGGACAGCGGCTGAAGCTTTCTTT
v_gene: TRBV28; abundance: NA; d_gene: NA; j_gene: TRBJ2-3; CDR3aa: CASSLGFSGQDTQYF; CDR3nt: TGTGCCAGCAGCTTGGGATTCAGCGGCCAAGATACGCAGTATTTT
v_gene: TRBV25-1; abundance: NA; d_gene: NA; j_gene: TRBJ2-1; CDR3aa: CASRGVGGHNEQFF; CDR3nt: TGTGCCAGCAGGGGTGTGGGAGGCCACAATGAGCAGTTCTTC
v_gene: TRBV13; abundance: NA; d_gene: NA; j_gene: TRBJ1-1; CDR3aa: CASSSRGLDTEAFF; CDR3nt: TGTGCCAGCAGCTCGCGCGGGTTGGACACTGAAGCTTTCTTT
v_gene: TRBV2; abundance: NA; d_gene: NA; j_gene: TRBJ2-7; CDR3aa: CAGAKEGRSFWYEQYF; CDR3nt: TGTGCCGGTGCCAAGGAGGGCCGATCTTTTTGGTACGAGCAGTACTTC
v_gene: TRBV15; abundance: NA; d_gene: NA; j_gene: TRBJ2-1; CDR3aa: CATSRDLAVANEQFF; CDR3nt: TGTGCCACCAGCAGAGATCTGGCAGTTGCAAATGAGCAGTTCTTC
v_gene: TRBV11-2; abundance: once; d_gene: NA; j_gene: TRBJ2-2; CDR3aa: CASTRAGGAGELFF; CDR3nt: TGTGCCAGCACACGCGCCGGGGGTGCCGGGGAGCTGTTTTTT
v_gene: TRBV5-1; abundance: NA; d_gene: NA; j_gene: TRBJ2-1; CDR3aa: CASSLDSPNEQFF; CDR3nt: TGCGCCAGCAGCTTGGACAGTCCGAATGAGCAGTTCTTC
v_gene: TRBV28; abundance: NA; d_gene: TRBD1; j_gene: TRBJ2-7; CDR3aa: CASSFGTGGDEQYF; CDR3nt: TGTGCCAGCAGTTTCGGGACAGGGGGCGACGAGCAGTACTTC
v_gene: TRBV19; abundance: NA; d_gene: TRBD1; j_gene: TRBJ1-1; CDR3aa: CASSMTGGLEAFF; CDR3nt: TGTGCCAGTAGTATGACAGGGGGCTTGGAAGCTTTCTTT
v_gene: TRBV25-1; abundance: NA; d_gene: NA; j_gene: TRBJ1-5; CDR3aa: CASSGIGGNQPQHF; CDR3nt: TGTGCCAGCAGTGGAATAGGGGGCAATCAGCCCCAGCATTTT
v_gene: TRBV2; abundance: NA; d_gene: TRBD1; j_gene: TRBJ2-5; CDR3aa: CASSETGGWETQYF; CDR3nt: TGTGCCAGCAGTGAAACAGGGGGATGGGAGACCCAGTACTTC
v_gene: TRBV28; abundance: NA; d_gene: NA; j_gene: TRBJ1-5; CDR3aa: CASSLVSWQGGTQPQHF; CDR3nt: TGTGCCAGCAGTTTAGTAAGTTGGCAGGGAGGAACTCAGCCCCAGCATTTT
v_gene: TRBV4-1; abundance: NA; d_gene: NA; j_gene: TRBJ2-7; CDR3aa: CASSQGTGRGYEQYF; CDR3nt: TGCGCCAGCAGCCAAGGGACAGGGAGGGGTTACGAGCAGTACTTC
v_gene: TRBV7-9; abundance: NA; d_gene: NA; j_gene: TRBJ2-7; CDR3aa: CASSSRRQARYEQYF; CDR3nt: TGTGCCAGCAGCTCAAGGCGACAGGCCCGATACGAGCAGTACTTC
v_gene: TRBV6-1; abundance: NA; d_gene: NA; j_gene: TRBJ2-2; CDR3aa: CASKDRNTGELFF; CDR3nt: TGTGCCAGCAAGGACAGGAACACCGGGGAGCTGTTTTTT
v_gene: TRBV11-2; abundance: NA; d_gene: NA; j_gene: TRBJ1-2; CDR3aa: CASSLAQSSGSSVYGYTF; CDR3nt: TGTGCCAGCAGCTTAGCTCAGTCTAGTGGCAGTTCGGTCTATGGCTACACCTTC
v_gene: TRBV10-3; abundance: NA; d_gene: NA; j_gene: TRBJ2-1; CDR3aa: CAISARVDLGQFF; CDR3nt: TGTGCCATCAGTGCCAGGGTGGATTTGGGGCAGTTCTTC
v_gene: TRBV19; abundance: once; d_gene: NA; j_gene: TRBJ2-7; CDR3aa: CASSTKPGPGTVVYEQYF; CDR3nt: TGTGCCAGTAGTACAAAACCGGGGCCCGGGACTGTTGTCTACGAGCAGTACTTC
v_gene: TRBV10-3; abundance: NA; d_gene: TRBD2; j_gene: TRBJ2-2; CDR3aa: CAIIASGTSRANTGELFF; CDR3nt: TGTGCCATCATTGCTAGCGGGACCTCCCGAGCGAACACCGGGGAGCTGTTTTTT
v_gene: TRBV11-2; abundance: NA; d_gene: TRBD2; j_gene: TRBJ2-5; CDR3aa: CASSLGTSGRSETQYF; CDR3nt: TGTGCCAGCAGCTTAGGGACTAGCGGGAGGTCGGAGACCCAGTACTTC
v_gene: TRBV2; abundance: NA; d_gene: TRBD1; j_gene: TRBJ1-5; CDR3aa: CASSEWDSGNQPQHF; CDR3nt: TGTGCCAGCAGTGAATGGGACAGCGGCAATCAGCCCCAGCATTTT
v_gene: TRBV7-9; abundance: NA; d_gene: TRBD1; j_gene: TRBJ2-1; CDR3aa: CASSSPGTGGHEQFF; CDR3nt: TGTGCCAGCAGCTCTCCGGGGACAGGGGGTCATGAGCAGTTCTTC
v_gene: TRBV4-2; abundance: NA; d_gene: TRBD1; j_gene: TRBJ1-1; CDR3aa: CASSQDDRETFF; CDR3nt: TGTGCCAGCAGCCAAGATGACAGGGAGACTTTCTTT
v_gene: TRBV27; abundance: NA; d_gene: TRBD1; j_gene: TRBJ2-5; CDR3aa: CASSMTGVGETQYF; CDR3nt: TGTGCCAGCAGTATGACAGGGGTAGGAGAGACCCAGTACTTC
v_gene: TRBV2; abundance: NA; d_gene: TRBD1; j_gene: TRBJ1-1; CDR3aa: CASSTGATEAFF; CDR3nt: TGTGCCAGCAGTACAGGGGCCACTGAAGCTTTCTTT
v_gene: TRBV27; abundance: NA; d_gene: NA; j_gene: TRBJ2-2; CDR3aa: CASNQRRTGELFF; CDR3nt: TGTGCCAGCAATCAGCGGAGGACCGGGGAGCTGTTTTTT
v_gene: TRBV21-1; abundance: NA; d_gene: NA; j_gene: TRBJ2-7; CDR3aa: CASSHWGLFYEQYF; CDR3nt: TGTGCCAGCAGCCACTGGGGACTTTTCTACGAGCAGTACTTC
v_gene: TRBV2; abundance: NA; d_gene: NA; j_gene: TRBJ2-1; CDR3aa: CASSISDSSYNEQFF; CDR3nt: TGTGCCAGCAGCATTAGCGATAGCTCCTACAATGAGCAGTTCTTC
v_gene: TRBV27; abundance: NA; d_gene: TRBD2; j_gene: TRBJ2-1; CDR3aa: CASSFRLAGNEQFF; CDR3nt: TGTGCCAGCAGTTTTCGGCTAGCGGGCAATGAGCAGTTCTTC